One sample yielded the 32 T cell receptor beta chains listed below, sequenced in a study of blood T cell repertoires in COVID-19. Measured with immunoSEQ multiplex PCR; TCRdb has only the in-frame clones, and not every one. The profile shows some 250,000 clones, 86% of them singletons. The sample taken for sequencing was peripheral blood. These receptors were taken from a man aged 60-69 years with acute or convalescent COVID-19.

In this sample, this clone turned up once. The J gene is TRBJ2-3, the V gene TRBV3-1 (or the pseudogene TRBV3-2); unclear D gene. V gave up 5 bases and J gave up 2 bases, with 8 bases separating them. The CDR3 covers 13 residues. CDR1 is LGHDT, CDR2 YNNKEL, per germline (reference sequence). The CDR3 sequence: CASSLRITDTQYF. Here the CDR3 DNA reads TGTGCCAGCAGCTTGCGGATCACAGATACGCAGTATTTT.

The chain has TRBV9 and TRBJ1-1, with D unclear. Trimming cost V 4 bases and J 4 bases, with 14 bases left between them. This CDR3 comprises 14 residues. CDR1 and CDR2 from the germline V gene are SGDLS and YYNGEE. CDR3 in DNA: TGTGCCAGCAGCTCCCACGGGGTCGGCACTGAAGCTTTCTTT. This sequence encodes CASSSHGVGTEAFF.

The CDR3 DNA reads as TGTGCCTTAACAGGGGCAGGAAACATTCAGTACTTC. This codes for CALTGAGNIQYF. The chain recombines TRBV30 with TRBJ2-4; 7 bases agree with TRBD1. Looked up from germline, CDR1 is GTSNPN and CDR2 is SVGIG (reference sequence). With 7 bases clipped from V and 6 bases from J, the junction kept 6 bases outside the gene matches. The CDR3 is 12 residues long.

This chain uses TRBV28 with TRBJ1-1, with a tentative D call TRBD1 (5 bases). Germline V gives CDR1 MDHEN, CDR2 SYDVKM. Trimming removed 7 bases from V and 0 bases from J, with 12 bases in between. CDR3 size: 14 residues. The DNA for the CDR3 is TGTGCCAGCACCCTAGACAGTATGAACACTGAAGCTTTCTTT. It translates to CASTLDSMNTEAFF.

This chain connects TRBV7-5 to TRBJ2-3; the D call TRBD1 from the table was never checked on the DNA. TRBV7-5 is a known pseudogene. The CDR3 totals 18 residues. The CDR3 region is CARSLAGAGQGDPDTQYF. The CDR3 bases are TGTGCCAGAAGCTTAGCGGGGGCGGGACAGGGCGACCCAGATACGCAGTATTTT.

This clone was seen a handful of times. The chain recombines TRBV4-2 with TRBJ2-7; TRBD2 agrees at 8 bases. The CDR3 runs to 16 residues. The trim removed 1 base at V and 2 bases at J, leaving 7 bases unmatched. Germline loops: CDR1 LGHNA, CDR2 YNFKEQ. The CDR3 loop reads CASSQAHGAGAYEQYF. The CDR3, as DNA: TGTGCCAGCAGCCAAGCGCACGGAGCGGGGGCCTACGAGCAGTACTTC.

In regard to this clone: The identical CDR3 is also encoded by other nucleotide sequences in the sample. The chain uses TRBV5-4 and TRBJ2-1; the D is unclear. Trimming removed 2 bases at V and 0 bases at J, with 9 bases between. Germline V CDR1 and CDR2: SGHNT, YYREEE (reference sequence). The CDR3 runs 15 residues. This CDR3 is CASSLDSSSYNEQFF. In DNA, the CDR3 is TGTGCCAGCAGCTTAGACTCGAGCTCCTACAATGAGCAGTTCTTC.

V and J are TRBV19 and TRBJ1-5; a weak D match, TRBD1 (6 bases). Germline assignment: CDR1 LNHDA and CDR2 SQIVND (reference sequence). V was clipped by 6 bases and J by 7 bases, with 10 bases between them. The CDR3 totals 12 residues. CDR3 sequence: CASRADRQPQHF. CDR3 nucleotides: TGTGCCAGTAGGGCGGACAGACAGCCCCAGCATTTT.

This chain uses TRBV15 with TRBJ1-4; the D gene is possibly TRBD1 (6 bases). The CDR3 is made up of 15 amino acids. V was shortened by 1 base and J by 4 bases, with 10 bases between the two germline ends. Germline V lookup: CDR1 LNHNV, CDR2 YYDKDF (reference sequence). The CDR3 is CATSRGRQDNEKLFF. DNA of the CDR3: TGTGCCACCAGCAGAGGTAGACAGGATAATGAAAAACTGTTTTTT.

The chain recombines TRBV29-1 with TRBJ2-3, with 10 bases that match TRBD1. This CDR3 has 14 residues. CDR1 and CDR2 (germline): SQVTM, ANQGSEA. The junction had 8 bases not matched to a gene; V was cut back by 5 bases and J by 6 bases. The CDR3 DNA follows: TGCAGCGTTCTGGACAGGGGGGCAGGCGATACGCAGTATTTT. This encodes CSVLDRGAGDTQYF.

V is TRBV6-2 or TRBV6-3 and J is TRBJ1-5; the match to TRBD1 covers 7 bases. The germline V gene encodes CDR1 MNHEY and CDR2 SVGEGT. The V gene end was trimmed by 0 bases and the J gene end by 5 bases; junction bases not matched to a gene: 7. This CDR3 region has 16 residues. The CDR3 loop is CASSYSSGGKHQPQHF. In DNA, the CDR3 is TGTGCCAGCAGTTACTCGTCAGGGGGGAAACATCAGCCCCAGCATTTT.

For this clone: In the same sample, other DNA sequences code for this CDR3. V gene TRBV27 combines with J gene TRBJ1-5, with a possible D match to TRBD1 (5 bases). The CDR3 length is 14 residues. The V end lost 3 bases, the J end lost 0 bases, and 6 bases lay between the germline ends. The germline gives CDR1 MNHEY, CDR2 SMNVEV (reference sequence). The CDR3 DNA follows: TGTGCCAGCAGTTTCCAGGGTAGCAATCAGCCCCAGCATTTT. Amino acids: CASSFQGSNQPQHF.

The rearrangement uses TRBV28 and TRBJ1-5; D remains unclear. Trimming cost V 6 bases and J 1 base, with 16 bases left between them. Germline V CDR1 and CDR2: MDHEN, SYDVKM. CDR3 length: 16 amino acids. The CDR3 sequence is CASSFPRQASNQPQHF. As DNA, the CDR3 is TGTGCCAGCAGCTTCCCACGGCAGGCAAGCAATCAGCCCCAGCATTTT.

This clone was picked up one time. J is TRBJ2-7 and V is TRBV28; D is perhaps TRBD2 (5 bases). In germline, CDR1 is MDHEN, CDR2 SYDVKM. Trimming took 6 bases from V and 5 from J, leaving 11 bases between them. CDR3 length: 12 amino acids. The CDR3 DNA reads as TGTGCCAGCAGCCCCCCCGGGAACGAGCAGTACTTC. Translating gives CASSPPGNEQYF.

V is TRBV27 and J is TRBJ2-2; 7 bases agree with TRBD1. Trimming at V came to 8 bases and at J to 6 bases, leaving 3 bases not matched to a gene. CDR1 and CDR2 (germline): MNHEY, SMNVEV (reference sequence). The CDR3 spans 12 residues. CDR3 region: CASQGVAGELFF. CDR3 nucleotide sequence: TGTGCCAGCCAGGGGGTTGCCGGGGAGCTGTTTTTT.

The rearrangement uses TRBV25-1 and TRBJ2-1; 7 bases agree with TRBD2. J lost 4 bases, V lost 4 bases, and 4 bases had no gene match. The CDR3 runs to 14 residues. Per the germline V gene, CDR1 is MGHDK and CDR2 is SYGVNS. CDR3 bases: TGTGCCAGCAGTGGAGAGCGGGGATACAATGAGCAGTTCTTC. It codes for CASSGERGYNEQFF.

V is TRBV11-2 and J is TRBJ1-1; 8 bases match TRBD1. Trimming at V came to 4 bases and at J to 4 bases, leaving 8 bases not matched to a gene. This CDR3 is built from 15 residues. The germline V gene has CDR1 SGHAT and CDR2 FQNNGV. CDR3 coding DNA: TGTGCCAGCAGCTCGCGGACAGGGAGGACCACTGAAGCTTTCTTT. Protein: CASSSRTGRTTEAFF.

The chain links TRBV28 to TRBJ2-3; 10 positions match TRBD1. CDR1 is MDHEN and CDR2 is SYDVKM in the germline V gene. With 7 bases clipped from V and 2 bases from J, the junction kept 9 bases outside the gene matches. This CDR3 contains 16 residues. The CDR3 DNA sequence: TGTGCCAGCACTTCTCCGGGACAGGGGTTCACAGATACGCAGTATTTT. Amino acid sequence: CASTSPGQGFTDTQYF.

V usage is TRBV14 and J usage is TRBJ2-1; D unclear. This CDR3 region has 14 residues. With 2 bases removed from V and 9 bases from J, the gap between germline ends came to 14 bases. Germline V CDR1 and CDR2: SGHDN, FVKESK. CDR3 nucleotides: TGTGCCAGCAGCCAATTGCTAGGATTCGGTGAGCAGTTCTTC. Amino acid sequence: CASSQLLGFGEQFF.

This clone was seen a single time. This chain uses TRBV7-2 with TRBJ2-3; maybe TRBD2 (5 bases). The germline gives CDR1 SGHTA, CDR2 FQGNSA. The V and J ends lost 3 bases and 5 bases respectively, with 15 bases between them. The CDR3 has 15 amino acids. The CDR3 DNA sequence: TGTGCCAGCAGCTTCTTCAGAGGGCCGGGAGATACGCAGTATTTT. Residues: CASSFFRGPGDTQYF.

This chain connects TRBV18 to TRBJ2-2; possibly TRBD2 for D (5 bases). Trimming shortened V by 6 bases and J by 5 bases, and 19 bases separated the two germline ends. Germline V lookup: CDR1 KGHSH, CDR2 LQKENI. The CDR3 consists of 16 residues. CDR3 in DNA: TGTGCCAGCTCCCTCCTCCGAGCGGACGCGACCGGGGAGCTGTTTTTT. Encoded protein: CASSLLRADATGELFF. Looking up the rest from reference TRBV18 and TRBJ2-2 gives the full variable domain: NAGVMQNPRHLVRRRGQEARLRCSPMKGHSHVYWYRQLPEEGLKFMVYLQKENIIDESGMPKERFSAEFPKEGPSILRIQQVVRGDSAAYFCASSLLRADATGELFFGEGSRLTVL.

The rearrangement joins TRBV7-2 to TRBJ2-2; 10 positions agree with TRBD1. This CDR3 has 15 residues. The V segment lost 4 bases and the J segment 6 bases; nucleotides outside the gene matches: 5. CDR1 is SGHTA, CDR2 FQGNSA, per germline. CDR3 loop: CASSSRQGAAGELFF. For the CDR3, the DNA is TGTGCCAGCAGCTCACGACAGGGGGCGGCCGGGGAGCTGTTTTTT. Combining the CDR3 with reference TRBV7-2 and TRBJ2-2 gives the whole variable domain GAGVSQSPSNKVTEKGKDVELRCDPISGHTALYWYRQSLGQGLEFLIYFQGNSAPDKSGLPSDRFSAERTGGSVSTLTIQRTQQEDSAVYLCASSSRQGAAGELFFGEGSRLTVL.

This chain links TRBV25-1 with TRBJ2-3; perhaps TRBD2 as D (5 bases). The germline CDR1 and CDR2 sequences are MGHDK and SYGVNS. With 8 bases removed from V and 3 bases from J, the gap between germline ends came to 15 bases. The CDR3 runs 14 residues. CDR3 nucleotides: TGTGCCAGCGGAGCGGAAGGTGTTACAGATACGCAGTATTTT. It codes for CASGAEGVTDTQYF.

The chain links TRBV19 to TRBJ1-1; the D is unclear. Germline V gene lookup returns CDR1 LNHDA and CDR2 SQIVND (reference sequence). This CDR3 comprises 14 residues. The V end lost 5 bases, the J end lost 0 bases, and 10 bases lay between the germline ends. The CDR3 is CASSDTDLNTEAFF. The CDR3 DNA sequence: TGTGCCAGTAGTGATACAGATTTGAACACTGAAGCTTTCTTT.

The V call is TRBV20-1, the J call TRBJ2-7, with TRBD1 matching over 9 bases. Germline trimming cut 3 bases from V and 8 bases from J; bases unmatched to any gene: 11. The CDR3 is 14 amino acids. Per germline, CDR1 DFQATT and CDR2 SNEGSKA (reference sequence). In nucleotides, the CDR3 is TGCAGTGCTAGTTATGGGGACAGGGAAGATAAGCAGTACTTC. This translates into CSASYGDREDKQYF.

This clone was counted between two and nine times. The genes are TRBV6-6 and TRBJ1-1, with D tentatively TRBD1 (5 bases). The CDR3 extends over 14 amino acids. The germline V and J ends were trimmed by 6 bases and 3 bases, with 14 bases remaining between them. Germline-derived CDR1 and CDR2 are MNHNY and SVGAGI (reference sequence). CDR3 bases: TGTGCCAGCAGCCCAGGGCGGAGGGACACTGAAGCTTTCTTT. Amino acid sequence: CASSPGRRDTEAFF.

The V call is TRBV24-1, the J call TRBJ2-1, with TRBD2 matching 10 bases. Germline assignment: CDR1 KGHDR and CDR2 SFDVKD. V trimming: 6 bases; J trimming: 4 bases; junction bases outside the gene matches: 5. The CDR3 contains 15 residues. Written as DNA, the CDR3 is TGTGCCACCAGTAAATTACTAGCGGGATACAATGAGCAGTTCTTC. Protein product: CATSKLLAGYNEQFF.

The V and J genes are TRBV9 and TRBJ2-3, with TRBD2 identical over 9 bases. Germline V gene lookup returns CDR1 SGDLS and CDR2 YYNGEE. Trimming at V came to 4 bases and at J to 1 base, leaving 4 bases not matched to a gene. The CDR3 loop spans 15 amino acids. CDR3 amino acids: CASSPRLAGTDTQYF. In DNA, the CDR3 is TGTGCCAGCAGCCCTCGACTAGCGGGCACAGATACGCAGTATTTT.

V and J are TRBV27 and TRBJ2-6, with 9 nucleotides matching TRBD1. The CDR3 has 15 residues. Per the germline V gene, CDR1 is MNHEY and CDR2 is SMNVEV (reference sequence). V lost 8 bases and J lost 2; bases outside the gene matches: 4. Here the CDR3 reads CASHRQGAGANVLTF. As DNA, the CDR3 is TGTGCCAGCCATAGACAGGGGGCTGGGGCCAACGTCCTGACTTTC.

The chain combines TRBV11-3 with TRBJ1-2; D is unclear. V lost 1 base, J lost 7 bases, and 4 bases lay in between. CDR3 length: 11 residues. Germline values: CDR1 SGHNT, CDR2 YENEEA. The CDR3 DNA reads TGTGCCAGCAGCTTAGGGAGTGGCTACACCTTC. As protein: CASSLGSGYTF.

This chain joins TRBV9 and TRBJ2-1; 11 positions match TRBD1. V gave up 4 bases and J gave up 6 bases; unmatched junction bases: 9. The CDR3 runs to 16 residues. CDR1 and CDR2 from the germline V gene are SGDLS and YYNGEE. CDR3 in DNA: TGTGCCAGCAGCATAACCGGGACAGGGGGAGGCAATGAGCAGTTCTTC. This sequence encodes CASSITGTGGGNEQFF.

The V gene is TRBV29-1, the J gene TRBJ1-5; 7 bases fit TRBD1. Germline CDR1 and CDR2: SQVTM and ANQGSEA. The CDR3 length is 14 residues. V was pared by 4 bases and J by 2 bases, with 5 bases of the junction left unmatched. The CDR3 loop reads CSVAQGVGNQPQHF. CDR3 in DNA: TGCAGCGTTGCTCAGGGGGTCGGCAATCAGCCCCAGCATTTT. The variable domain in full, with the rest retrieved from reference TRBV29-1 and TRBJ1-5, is SAVISQKPSRDICQRGTSLTIQCQVDSQVTMMFWYRQQPGQSLTLIATANQGSEATYESGFVIDKFPISRPNLTFSTLTVSNMSPEDSSIYLCSVAQGVGNQPQHFGDGTRLSIL.